This record looks at one T cell receptor beta chain sequence and its context. The antigen is unknown. The CDR3 contains 14 residues. CDR1 MNHEY and CDR2 SVGAGI come from the germline V gene. Trimming took 0 bases from V and 7 from J, leaving 13 bases between them. Some clones are missing from TCRdb's copy, which holds only in-frame ones; the method was immunoSEQ multiplex PCR. The sample includes approximately 41,000 clones, roughly nine tenths of them seen just once. This specimen comes from a study of OX40 agonist ivuxolimab in advanced cancers. Findings of the study overall: Among the lowest levels of clonal expansion were found in partial responders at 0.1-3.0 mg/kg.

The sequence was collected from an adult with an advanced solid tumor such as melanoma, head and neck, liver or kidney cancer. The V call is TRBV6-5, the J call TRBJ2-7; tentatively, D is TRBD2 (5 bases). The sample consisted of CD4+ or CD8+ T cells sorted from blood, taken in a trial of the OX40 agonist ivuxolimab. The CDR3 protein is CASSYSGSTGEQYF. The CDR3 DNA reads TGTGCCAGCAGTTACTCCGGATCTACGGGGGAGCAGTACTTC.